This is a list of T cell receptor beta chains from one sample in a study of OX40 agonist ivuxolimab in advanced cancers. Assay used: immunoSEQ multiplex PCR; TCRdb lists only in-frame clones, some missing. The sample has tens of thousands of clones; around 84% are singletons. The input for sequencing was CD4+ or CD8+ T cells sorted from blood, taken in a trial of the OX40 agonist ivuxolimab. These receptors were obtained from an adult with an advanced solid tumor such as melanoma, head and neck, liver or kidney cancer. The CDR3 runs from the conserved cysteine through the conserved F or W. The order of the fields is CDR3 DNA, CDR3 protein, D gene, J gene, clone size, V gene. D genes are given only for firm matches. Size tells how often a clone was seen (once, few, many) or the class of an expanded clone, and some rows leave it out.

cdr3_nt: TGTGCCAGCAGCCCCGGGACAGCGGGAGGAGAGACCCAGTACTTC
cdr3_aa: CASSPGTAGGETQYF
d_call: TRBD2
j_call: TRBJ2-5
clone_size: -
v_call: TRBV11-2

cdr3_nt: TGTGCCAGCAGCCCAAGGCCGGGGCACTCACCCCTCCACTTT
cdr3_aa: CASSPRPGHSPLHF
d_call: -
j_call: TRBJ1-6
clone_size: -
v_call: TRBV5-7

cdr3_nt: TGTGCCAGCAGTGAGGCGGGGGGGCCCCTTTCAGTCCCGTACTTC
cdr3_aa: CASSEAGGPLSVPYF
d_call: TRBD2
j_call: TRBJ2-5
clone_size: -
v_call: TRBV2

cdr3_nt: TGTGCCAGCAGCGTAGCTCTAGCGGGGAACACCGGGGAGCTGTTTTTT
cdr3_aa: CASSVALAGNTGELFF
d_call: TRBD2
j_call: TRBJ2-2
clone_size: -
v_call: TRBV9

cdr3_nt: TGTGCCAGCAGCCCAAGGCCGGGGCACTCACCCCTCCACTTT
cdr3_aa: CASSPRPGHSPLHF
d_call: -
j_call: TRBJ1-6
clone_size: -
v_call: TRBV5-6

cdr3_nt: TGTGCCATCAGTGAGTCGACTCAACCGGGCTACGAGCAGTACTTC
cdr3_aa: CAISESTQPGYEQYF
d_call: -
j_call: TRBJ2-7
clone_size: once
v_call: TRBV10-3

cdr3_nt: TGTGCCAGCAGTTACTCCCCTAGGATTGAGCAGTTCTTC
cdr3_aa: CASSYSPRIEQFF
d_call: -
j_call: TRBJ2-1
clone_size: -
v_call: TRBV6-5

cdr3_nt: TGCGCCAGCAGCCAAGATCAGGCTAGCGGCTACGAGCAGTACTTC
cdr3_aa: CASSQDQASGYEQYF
d_call: TRBD2
j_call: TRBJ2-7
clone_size: -
v_call: TRBV4-1

cdr3_nt: TGTGCGTCGAGCACCCGAGCCTACGAGCAGTACTTC
cdr3_aa: CASSTRAYEQYF
d_call: -
j_call: TRBJ2-7
clone_size: -
v_call: TRBV6-5

cdr3_nt: TGTGCCAGCAGCCCACGGAAGGATAATGAAAAACTGTTTTTT
cdr3_aa: CASSPRKDNEKLFF
d_call: -
j_call: TRBJ1-4
clone_size: -
v_call: TRBV11-1

cdr3_nt: TGTGCCAGCTCACCTGGGCAGACTGAAGCTTTCTTT
cdr3_aa: CASSPGQTEAFF
d_call: -
j_call: TRBJ1-1
clone_size: -
v_call: TRBV18

cdr3_nt: TGCGCCAGCAGCATAGCGGGCAGCTCCTACAATGAGCAGTTCTTC
cdr3_aa: CASSIAGSSYNEQFF
d_call: TRBD2
j_call: TRBJ2-1
clone_size: once
v_call: TRBV4-1

cdr3_nt: TGTGCCAGCAGCTACCCCCTTGACGGCTACGAGCAGTACTTC
cdr3_aa: CASSYPLDGYEQYF
d_call: -
j_call: TRBJ2-7
clone_size: -
v_call: TRBV5-6

cdr3_nt: TGTGCCATCAGTGGGGACAACTATGGCTACACCTTC
cdr3_aa: CAISGDNYGYTF
d_call: -
j_call: TRBJ1-2
clone_size: few
v_call: TRBV10-3

cdr3_nt: TGCGCCAGCAGCCGGACCCAATCTGAGCAGTTCTTC
cdr3_aa: CASSRTQSEQFF
d_call: -
j_call: TRBJ2-1
clone_size: -
v_call: TRBV5-1

cdr3_nt: TGTGCCAGCAGCTTAGAAGGTGACGAGCAGTACTTC
cdr3_aa: CASSLEGDEQYF
d_call: -
j_call: TRBJ2-7
clone_size: -
v_call: TRBV7-9

cdr3_nt: TGTGCTAGTGGTGTGACAGGGGGCTACGAGCAGTACTTC
cdr3_aa: CASGVTGGYEQYF
d_call: TRBD1
j_call: TRBJ2-7
clone_size: -
v_call: TRBV12-5

cdr3_nt: TGCAGTGCTAGAGAAGTGGAGACCCAGTACTTC
cdr3_aa: CSAREVETQYF
d_call: -
j_call: TRBJ2-5
clone_size: -
v_call: TRBV20-1

cdr3_nt: TGTGCCAGCTCACCTCAGGGGCTAACCTACGAGCAGTACTTC
cdr3_aa: CASSPQGLTYEQYF
d_call: -
j_call: TRBJ2-7
clone_size: -
v_call: TRBV18

cdr3_nt: TGTGCCAGCAGCACCGGGACCGACCGGAAGGCTGAAGCTTTCTTT
cdr3_aa: CASSTGTDRKAEAFF
d_call: -
j_call: TRBJ1-1
clone_size: -
v_call: TRBV7-2

cdr3_nt: TGCGCCAGCAGCCAAGATAATTCACCCCTCCACTTT
cdr3_aa: CASSQDNSPLHF
d_call: -
j_call: TRBJ1-6
clone_size: -
v_call: TRBV4-1

cdr3_nt: TGTGCCACCGCTCTGACGGGGAACACTGAAGCTTTCTTT
cdr3_aa: CATALTGNTEAFF
d_call: -
j_call: TRBJ1-1
clone_size: -
v_call: TRBV15

cdr3_nt: TGCGCCAGCAGCCAGGGACTAGGGAACACCGGGGAGCTGTTTTTT
cdr3_aa: CASSQGLGNTGELFF
d_call: TRBD2
j_call: TRBJ2-2
clone_size: -
v_call: TRBV5-1

cdr3_nt: TGCGCCAGCAGCCAAGATATAAGAGATGGCTACACCTTC
cdr3_aa: CASSQDIRDGYTF
d_call: -
j_call: TRBJ1-2
clone_size: once
v_call: TRBV4-1

cdr3_nt: TGTGCCTGGAGTTGGGGGGGCCCGCCTGTCTATCAGCCCCAGCATTTT
cdr3_aa: CAWSWGGPPVYQPQHF
d_call: -
j_call: TRBJ1-5
clone_size: -
v_call: TRBV30

cdr3_nt: TGTGCCAGCAGTTACTCGTCCTTCTCTGGAAACACCATATATTTT
cdr3_aa: CASSYSSFSGNTIYF
d_call: -
j_call: TRBJ1-3
clone_size: once
v_call: TRBV6-5

cdr3_nt: TGTGCCAGCAGCGTAGCCCCAGGTAACTATGGCTACACCTTC
cdr3_aa: CASSVAPGNYGYTF
d_call: -
j_call: TRBJ1-2
clone_size: -
v_call: TRBV9

cdr3_nt: TGTGCCAGCAGCTCCCTACTTGGCGTCCGTACGCAGTATTTT
cdr3_aa: CASSSLLGVRTQYF
d_call: -
j_call: TRBJ2-3
clone_size: -
v_call: TRBV7-8

cdr3_nt: TGTGCCAGCAGCTTAGCGACTAGGGTGTCCGGGGAGCTGTTTTTT
cdr3_aa: CASSLATRVSGELFF
d_call: -
j_call: TRBJ2-2
clone_size: -
v_call: TRBV7-2

cdr3_nt: TGTGCCAGCAGCCTCGATCATAACTATGGCTACACCTTC
cdr3_aa: CASSLDHNYGYTF
d_call: -
j_call: TRBJ1-2
clone_size: -
v_call: TRBV7-3